These 31 T cell receptor beta chains originate from one sample sequenced in a study of blood T cell repertoires in COVID-19. Here immunoSEQ multiplex PCR was the method, and the copy in TCRdb shows in-frame clones only, minus some. The repertoire holds 300,000 to 350,000 clones, with about 90% as singletons. Sequencing was carried out using peripheral blood. All receptors come from a woman aged 70-85 years with COVID-19, enrolled during active disease.

In its sample, this clone was seen once. This chain joins TRBV6-6 and TRBJ1-2; TRBD1 aligns across 7 bases. The CDR3 is made up of 14 amino acids. V shed 6 bases, J shed 4 bases, and the junction held 8 bases outside the gene matches. Germline V gene lookup returns CDR1 MNHNY and CDR2 SVGAGI (reference sequence). CDR3: CASSQSSGGYGYTF. The CDR3 nucleotides read TGTGCCAGCAGCCAATCATCAGGGGGCTATGGCTACACCTTC.

V gene TRBV14 combines with J gene TRBJ2-3; 11 bases line up with TRBD2. The CDR3 length is 15 residues. V shed 4 bases and J 2 bases; nucleotides not matched to a gene: 2. The germline V gene encodes CDR1 SGHDN and CDR2 FVKESK. CDR3 coding DNA: TGTGCCAGCAGCCCTAGCGGGGGGCACACAGATACGCAGTATTTT. Protein: CASSPSGGHTDTQYF.

This chain joins TRBV9 and TRBJ1-3; possible D gene TRBD1, 5 bases. There are 15 residues in the CDR3. Germline V CDR1 and CDR2: SGDLS, YYNGEE. V dropped 3 bases and J dropped 0 bases, with 10 bases sitting between them. The CDR3 sequence is CASSATDISGNTIYF. The DNA of the CDR3 is TGTGCCAGCAGCGCTACGGACATCTCTGGAAACACCATATATTTT.

J is TRBJ2-2 and V is TRBV28; D possibly corresponds to TRBD2 (5 bases). This CDR3 spans 16 amino acids. The V gene's germline CDR1 is MDHEN and CDR2 SYDVKM. The germline V and J ends were trimmed by 7 bases and 6 bases, with 21 bases remaining between them. Written as DNA, the CDR3 is TGTGCCAGCACGAATTTGGATGCGACTAAGGCCGGGGAGCTGTTTTTT. Translated, it gives CASTNLDATKAGELFF. Drawing the rest from reference TRBV28 and TRBJ2-2, the complete variable domain is DVKVTQSSRYLVKRTGEKVFLECVQDMDHENMFWYRQDPGLGLRLIYFSYDVKMKEKGDIPEGYSVSREKKERFSLILESASTNQTSMYLCASTNLDATKAGELFFGEGSRLTVL.

This rearrangement joins TRBV18 to TRBJ2-3; 8 positions match TRBD2. There are 15 residues in the CDR3. The J segment lost 2 bases and the V segment lost 5 bases, leaving 6 bases of the junction unmatched. Germline lookup yields CDR1 KGHSH and CDR2 LQKENI. CDR3 sequence (DNA): TGTGCCAGCTCAGTCCTAGCGGGTGACACAGATACGCAGTATTTT. It specifies CASSVLAGDTDTQYF.

The chain carries TRBV19 and TRBJ1-2; weak D call: TRBD1 (6 bases). This CDR3 has 13 amino acids. Per germline, CDR1 LNHDA and CDR2 SQIVND (reference sequence). V lost 3 bases, J lost 4 bases, and 9 bases lay in between. CDR3 in DNA: TGTGCCAGTAGTATCAAGGGGGTCTATGGCTACACCTTC. It is translated as CASSIKGVYGYTF.

The chain uses TRBV5-1 and TRBJ2-1, with a weak D call TRBD1 (6 bases). The CDR3 runs 13 residues. The germline gives CDR1 SGHRS, CDR2 YFSETQ. V was pared by 4 bases and J by 4 bases, with 9 bases between. CDR3 loop: CASSAGQYNEQFF. Here the CDR3 DNA reads TGCGCCAGCAGCGCCGGACAGTACAATGAGCAGTTCTTC.

The V gene is TRBV12-5, the J gene TRBJ2-3, with 8 bases aligning to TRBD2. The CDR3 is 17 residues long. CDR1 LGHNT and CDR2 FRNRAP come from the germline V gene. The trim removed 4 bases at V and 0 bases at J, leaving 9 bases unmatched. The CDR3 region has the DNA TGTGCTAGTGGTTCCATCCCCCGGGGGGGCAGCACAGATACGCAGTATTTT. It codes for CASGSIPRGGSTDTQYF.

The chain joins TRBV6-5 to TRBJ1-1; D ambiguous. Trimming shortened V by 6 bases and J by 6 bases, and 17 bases separated the two germline ends. The germline CDR1 and CDR2 sequences are MNHEY and SVGAGI. CDR3 length: 14 residues. The CDR3 region is CASRRPGLGSEAFF. Written as DNA, the CDR3 is TGTGCCAGCAGGCGCCCCGGGTTAGGCTCTGAAGCTTTCTTT.

The chain is built from TRBV19 and TRBJ1-3; D gene ambiguous. The CDR3 spans 15 residues. Trimming removed 1 base at V and 2 bases at J, with 9 bases between. CDR1 LNHDA and CDR2 SQIVND come from the germline V gene (reference sequence). CDR3 amino acids: CASSIGGRTGNTIYF. The CDR3 DNA reads as TGTGCCAGTAGTATAGGAGGGAGGACTGGAAACACCATATATTTT.

The chain recombines TRBV14 with TRBJ1-2; 7 bases are shared with TRBD1. Germline trimming cut 4 bases from V and 4 bases from J; bases unmatched to any gene: 3. Germline V gene data show CDR1 as SGHDN and CDR2 as FVKESK. The CDR3 runs 13 residues. Here the CDR3 DNA reads TGTGCCAGCAGCCCCCGGACAGGCTATGGCTACACCTTC. It yields the protein CASSPRTGYGYTF.

Worth noting for this clone: This may arise from a read error, as a much more abundant clone is one base away. The chain recombines TRBV19 with TRBJ2-6; weak D call: TRBD1 (6 bases). The germline CDR1 and CDR2 sequences are LNHDA and SQIVND (reference sequence). The CDR3 spans 13 residues. The V end lost 9 bases, the J end lost 4 bases, and 10 bases lay between the germline ends. CDR3 DNA: TGTGCCAGCGCAGGGGCGGGGGCCAACGTCCTGACTTTC. The encoded protein is CASAGAGANVLTF.

This chain uses TRBV2 with TRBJ2-5; 14 bases agree with TRBD2. The junction had 13 bases not matched to a gene; V was cut back by 6 bases and J by 7 bases. This CDR3 contains 17 residues. Germline V gene lookup returns CDR1 SNHLY and CDR2 FYNNEI. As DNA, the CDR3 is TGTGCCAGCAGGCCTTCCGGACTAGCGGGGGGTCTAGGGACCCAGTACTTC. Protein sequence: CASRPSGLAGGLGTQYF.

The V and J genes are TRBV2 and TRBJ2-2; TRBD1 agrees at 8 bases. Unmatched junction bases numbered 3, after V lost 5 bases and J lost 4 bases. CDR1 SNHLY and CDR2 FYNNEI come from the germline V gene. The CDR3 runs to 14 residues. Written as DNA, the CDR3 is TGTGCCAGCAGTCCGGACAGGGCCACCGGGGAGCTGTTTTTT. It yields the protein CASSPDRATGELFF.

The J gene is TRBJ1-2, the V gene TRBV6-5; TRBD1 might be the D (5 bases). Trimming removed 6 bases at V and 8 bases at J, with 10 bases between. Germline assignment: CDR1 MNHEY and CDR2 SVGAGI. The CDR3 length is 11 residues. For the CDR3, the DNA is TGTGCCAGCAGGGAGGGGAGAGGCTACACCTTC. The encoded protein is CASREGRGYTF.

The chain carries TRBV13 and TRBJ2-5; 8 bases are shared with TRBD1. From germline, CDR1 is PRHDT and CDR2 FYEKMQ (reference sequence). J was trimmed by 5 bases and V by 4 bases; bases with no gene match: 9. This CDR3 has 15 residues. The DNA for the CDR3 is TGTGCCAGCAGCTCCCGCAGGGGGCAGGGGGAGACCCAGTACTTC. Protein: CASSSRRGQGETQYF.

The chain uses TRBV7-2 and TRBJ1-5; TRBD1 agrees at 7 bases. Germline assignment: CDR1 SGHTA and CDR2 FQGNSA. The CDR3 contains 14 residues. Trimming cost V 1 base and J 6 bases; bases outside gene matches: 3. CDR3 DNA: TGTGCCAGCAGCTTAGAGACAGGGTTTCAGCCCCAGCATTTT. This sequence encodes CASSLETGFQPQHF.

A note on this clone: Other DNA sequences in this sample translate to the same CDR3. This chain uses TRBV24-1 with TRBJ1-1; D unresolved. With 4 bases removed from V and 5 bases from J, the gap between germline ends came to 7 bases. Per germline, CDR1 KGHDR and CDR2 SFDVKD. The CDR3 contains 12 residues. CDR3 amino acids: CATSEGGTEAFF. The DNA for the CDR3 is TGTGCCACCAGTGAGGGAGGGACTGAAGCTTTCTTT.

V and J are TRBV1 and TRBJ1-5. TRBV1 is noted as a pseudogene. This CDR3 contains 13 residues. CDR3 nucleotides: TGCACCAGCAGCCAAGAAGACTTCTTGGCCCAGCATTTT. Its translation: CTSSQEDFLAQHF.

The chain joins TRBV24-1 to TRBJ2-5, with no clear D. This CDR3 contains 15 residues. The germline V gene encodes CDR1 KGHDR and CDR2 SFDVKD. Between the trimmed V and J ends, which lost 4 bases and 5 bases, there was a span of 16 bases. The CDR3 nucleotides read TGTGCCACCAGTGAACTGACCAGCGATCGGGAGACCCAGTACTTC. This encodes CATSELTSDRETQYF.

The J gene is TRBJ2-7, the V gene TRBV4-3; 8 nucleotides agree with TRBD1. Germline CDR1 LGHNA, CDR2 YSLEER. Trimming cost V 4 bases and J 3 bases; bases outside gene matches: 2. CDR3 size: 13 residues. The CDR3 DNA sequence: TGCGCCAGCAGCCGGGACAGGTTCTACGAGCAGTACTTC. Amino acid sequence: CASSRDRFYEQYF.

The V and J genes are TRBV11-3 and TRBJ1-1; 9 bases line up with TRBD1. Germline V CDR1 and CDR2: SGHNT, YENEEA. J gave up 4 bases and V 7 bases, and 22 bases lay outside the gene matches. The CDR3 consists of 19 residues. CDR3 bases: TGTGCCAGCATCTGGGACAGGGCACCTCATAACGTCGGTGTCACTGAAGCTTTCTTT. Its protein is CASIWDRAPHNVGVTEAFF.

The gene calls are TRBV30 and TRBJ1-2; TRBD1 might be the D (5 bases). Germline assignment: CDR1 GTSNPN and CDR2 SVGIG (reference sequence). The CDR3 loop spans 14 amino acids. V was pared by 2 bases and J by 4 bases, with 14 bases between. CDR3 sequence (DNA): TGTGCCTGGAGTCGGGGGGGAACTTTCTATGGCTACACCTTC. The encoded protein is CAWSRGGTFYGYTF.

V gene TRBV7-2 combines with J gene TRBJ1-5; 8 bases match TRBD1. V was pared by 1 base and J by 4 bases, with 3 bases of the junction left unmatched. This CDR3 is built from 15 residues. Per the germline V gene, CDR1 is SGHTA and CDR2 is FQGNSA. CDR3 nucleotide sequence: TGTGCCAGCAGCTTAGTTTGGACAGGGAATCAGCCCCAGCATTTT. This encodes CASSLVWTGNQPQHF.

The J gene is TRBJ2-3, the V gene TRBV12-3 or TRBV12-4, with D maybe TRBD2 (5 bases). Trimming took 5 bases from V and 3 from J, leaving 9 bases between them. This CDR3 is built from 13 residues. The DNA of the CDR3 is TGTGCCAGCAGTCCACCGGGGACAGATACGCAGTATTTT. It encodes CASSPPGTDTQYF.

This chain links TRBV6-5 with TRBJ1-1; D is possibly TRBD1 (6 bases). V shed 7 bases and J shed 1 base, with 13 bases lying between them. Germline values: CDR1 MNHEY, CDR2 SVGAGI. The CDR3 runs 14 residues. CDR3 in DNA: TGTGCCAGCATCGGACAGAGAAGGAACACTGAAGCTTTCTTT. This sequence encodes CASIGQRRNTEAFF.

As to this clone: Different DNA sequences within this sample yield the same CDR3. CDR3: CASSGTQGNGYTF. The CDR3 bases are TGTGCCAGCAGTGGAACACAGGGAAATGGCTACACCTTC. The chain links TRBV2 to TRBJ1-2; possible D gene TRBD1, 6 bases. This CDR3 has 13 residues. From germline, CDR1 is SNHLY and CDR2 FYNNEI. The V gene lost 4 bases and the J gene lost 6 bases, with 12 bases spanning the gap.

The CDR3, as DNA: TGTGCCAGCATCTCGCTTGGGGACAGCGCTGAAGCTTTCTTT. This sequence encodes CASISLGDSAEAFF. The chain carries TRBV7-9 and TRBJ1-1; 7 nucleotides line up with TRBD1. The germline V gene encodes CDR1 SEHNR and CDR2 FQNEAQ (reference sequence). CDR3 length equals 14 residues. The junction had 11 bases not matched to a gene; V was cut back by 7 bases and J by 6 bases.

The chain is built from TRBV6-5 and TRBJ1-2; D ambiguous. The CDR3 consists of 13 residues. Germline values: CDR1 MNHEY, CDR2 SVGAGI. V dropped 6 bases and J dropped 5 bases, with 13 bases sitting between them. The DNA of the CDR3 is TGTGCCAGCAGACTGGACTGGCAGTATGGCTACACCTTC. This sequence encodes CASRLDWQYGYTF.

The chain combines TRBV19 with TRBJ1-5, with TRBD1 as a possible D gene (5 bases). The CDR3 totals 17 residues. Germline CDR1 reads LNHDA; CDR2 reads SQIVND (reference sequence). V was cut by 5 bases and J by 6 bases, with 23 bases left in between. CDR3 bases: TGTGCCAGTAGTTGGGCAGGGACTAGAGTTATCGGTCAGCCCCAGCATTTT. It encodes CASSWAGTRVIGQPQHF.

The chain links TRBV7-9 to TRBJ1-3; tentative D call: TRBD1 (5 bases). Per the germline V gene, CDR1 is SEHNR and CDR2 is FQNEAQ (reference sequence). Trimming removed 1 base at V and 1 base at J, with 8 bases between. The CDR3 has 15 amino acids. For the CDR3, the DNA is TGTGCCAGCAGCTTAGTAGGGGCTTCTGGAAACACCATATATTTT. It encodes CASSLVGASGNTIYF.